Below, 17 T cell receptor beta chains from the same sample are listed, as sequenced in a study of technical replicates of blood from a few donors. TCRdb keeps only in-frame clones here, not all; method: immunoSEQ multiplex PCR. The sample includes approximately 69,000 clones, approximately 88% of them seen just once. The sample consisted of PBMCs. All receptors come from a human donor in good health. Some clones in this sample may be carry-over from other donors' samples.

V and J are TRBV13 and TRBJ2-2, with D unclear. Germline lookup yields CDR1 PRHDT and CDR2 FYEKMQ (reference sequence). The CDR3 totals 13 residues. Trimming stripped 5 bases from V and 3 bases from J, with 7 bases between. CDR3 bases: TGTGCCAGCAGCCCCCGAGACACCGGGGAGCTGTTTTTT. It yields the protein CASSPRDTGELFF.

V and J are TRBV15 and TRBJ1-6, with TRBD1 identical over 8 bases. Germline assignment: CDR1 LNHNV and CDR2 YYDKDF (reference sequence). The CDR3 extends over 15 amino acids. V dropped 3 bases and J dropped 10; count of bases not matched to a gene: 8. CDR3 nucleotide sequence: TGTGCCACCAGCAGGGGACAGGCCAGGGGGTCACCCCTCCACTTT. Translating gives CATSRGQARGSPLHF.

The chain has TRBV15 and TRBJ1-5, with 7 bases fitting TRBD1. The CDR3 spans 16 residues. J gave up 1 base and V 5 bases, and 8 bases lay outside the gene matches. Germline values: CDR1 LNHNV, CDR2 YYDKDF (reference sequence). CDR3 amino acids: CATSAPNRGSNQPQHF. The CDR3 DNA follows: TGTGCCACCAGCGCCCCCAACAGGGGCAGCAATCAGCCCCAGCATTTT. Together with reference TRBV15 and TRBJ1-5, the CDR3 gives the full variable domain: DAMVIQNPRYQVTQFGKPVTLSCSQTLNHNVMYWYQQKSSQAPKLLFHYYDKDFNNEADTPDNFQSRRPNTSFCFLDIRSPGLGDTAMYLCATSAPNRGSNQPQHFGDGTRLSIL.

V gene TRBV28 combines with J gene TRBJ2-5; unclear D gene. The germline gives CDR1 MDHEN, CDR2 SYDVKM. The V end lost 6 bases, the J end lost 2 bases, and 4 bases lay between the germline ends. The CDR3 length is 11 residues. The CDR3 coding sequence is TGTGCCAGCAGAACACAAGAGACCCAGTACTTC. Protein sequence: CASRTQETQYF.

This clone showed up just once. The chain recombines TRBV7-9 with TRBJ2-1, with D possibly TRBD1 on 5 matching bases. Looked up from germline, CDR1 is SEHNR and CDR2 is FQNEAQ (reference sequence). V was cut by 5 bases and J by 6 bases, with 17 bases left in between. This CDR3 comprises 15 residues. In DNA form, the CDR3 reads TGTGCCAGCAGCCCCGGTAATCCAGGGATCAATGAGCAGTTCTTC. Amino acids: CASSPGNPGINEQFF.

The chain employs TRBV5-1 and TRBJ2-2, with 9 nucleotides matching TRBD2. CDR1 is SGHRS and CDR2 is YFSETQ in the germline V gene. The CDR3 totals 16 residues. Trimming removed 0 bases from V and 6 bases from J; junction bases left unmatched: 6. Here the CDR3 reads CASSLAQAGGSGELFF. In DNA form, the CDR3 reads TGCGCCAGCAGCTTGGCCCAAGCGGGAGGTTCCGGGGAGCTGTTTTTT.

The genes are TRBV9 and TRBJ1-4; D not certain. The CDR3 runs 15 residues. V shed 3 bases and J shed 2 bases, with 11 bases lying between them. CDR1 is SGDLS and CDR2 is YYNGEE in the germline V gene. For the CDR3, the DNA is TGTGCCAGCAGCGAAGAGGGAAGGACTAATGAAAAACTGTTTTTT. It yields the protein CASSEEGRTNEKLFF.

The CDR3, as DNA: TGTGCCAGCAGCTTGCTAGCGGGAGGCCCCCACGAGCAGTACTTC. This sequence encodes CASSLLAGGPHEQYF. V is TRBV5-4 and J is TRBJ2-7, with 11 bases fitting TRBD2. This CDR3 is built from 15 residues. Per the germline V gene, CDR1 is SGHNT and CDR2 is YYREEE (reference sequence). V shed 1 base, J shed 5 bases, and the junction held 5 bases outside the gene matches.

The chain carries TRBV11-2 and TRBJ2-7; D remains unclear. CDR1 is SGHAT, CDR2 FQNNGV, per germline. V was pared by 5 bases and J by 5 bases, with 16 bases between. This CDR3 is built from 14 residues. CDR3 DNA: TGTGCCAGCAGCCCCGGCGGAGATAGCCACGAGCAGTACTTC. It yields the protein CASSPGGDSHEQYF.

This clone was counted a single time. This rearrangement joins TRBV7-2 to TRBJ2-2, with D possibly being TRBD2 (6 bases). The CDR3 consists of 15 residues. V was trimmed by 5 bases and J by 1 base, leaving 11 bases between them. Germline CDR1 reads SGHTA; CDR2 reads FQGNSA. The CDR3 sequence is CASSLTGVNTGELFF. As DNA, the CDR3 is TGTGCCAGCAGCCTTACGGGGGTGAACACCGGGGAGCTGTTTTTT.

This clone has just a few counts. The chain couples TRBV5-5 to TRBJ2-7, with D perhaps matching TRBD1 (5 bases). V dropped 0 bases and J dropped 3 bases, with 13 bases sitting between them. Germline V gives CDR1 SGHKS, CDR2 YYEKEE (reference sequence). This CDR3 has 15 residues. CDR3 residues: CASSLASGNRYEQYF. CDR3 coding DNA: TGTGCCAGCAGCTTGGCCTCAGGGAATCGCTACGAGCAGTACTTC.

The J gene is TRBJ2-3, the V gene TRBV5-1; TRBD2 matches 8 bases. The CDR3 has 15 residues. CDR1 and CDR2 (germline): SGHRS, YFSETQ. V lost 0 bases to trimming and J lost 7 bases; unmatched junction nucleotides: 7. The DNA of the CDR3 is TGCGCCAGCAGCTTGGAAACCGGGGGGGCTTATACGCAGTATTTT. Translating gives CASSLETGGAYTQYF.

This clone showed up just a few times. The rearrangement uses TRBV5-8 and TRBJ2-1, with no clear D. Germline CDR1 is SGHTS and CDR2 is YDEGEE. V lost 1 base and J 9 bases, leaving 11 bases between the germline ends. The CDR3 has 13 residues. Here the CDR3 DNA reads TGTGCCAGCAGCTTGATGAGAATTGGTGAGCAGTTCTTC. Translating it yields CASSLMRIGEQFF.

The chain employs TRBV15 and TRBJ2-7; the D is unclear. CDR3 length: 14 residues. Per germline, CDR1 LNHNV and CDR2 YYDKDF (reference sequence). Trimming pared 1 base from V and 1 base from J, leaving 8 bases between. The CDR3 DNA is TGTGCCACCAGCAGAGTTGGCTCATCCTACGAGCAGTACTTC. Protein: CATSRVGSSYEQYF.

V and J are TRBV6-4 and TRBJ2-2; 7 bases are a match to TRBD2. The CDR3 length is 14 residues. The germline gives CDR1 MRHNA, CDR2 SNTAGT. Germline trimming cut 4 bases from V and 4 bases from J; bases unmatched to any gene: 3. CDR3 coding DNA: TGTGCCAGCAGTGGGACTAGTTTCACCGGGGAGCTGTTTTTT. Residues: CASSGTSFTGELFF.

CDR3 DNA: TGTGCCAGCAGTTACGCGGGATCCACCTATAATTCACCCCTCCACTTT. Translating it yields CASSYAGSTYNSPLHF. The V gene is TRBV6-5, the J gene TRBJ1-6, with D unresolved. The CDR3 contains 16 residues. The V end lost 2 bases, the J end lost 2 bases, and 10 bases lay between the germline ends. CDR1 MNHEY and CDR2 SVGAGI come from the germline V gene.

The gene calls are TRBV5-4 and TRBJ2-7; 13 bases are shared with TRBD2. J was trimmed by 4 bases and V by 5 bases; bases with no gene match: 6. In germline, CDR1 is SGHNT, CDR2 YYREEE (reference sequence). This CDR3 region has 15 residues. CDR3 region: CASSNGLAGAYEQYF. The CDR3 DNA follows: TGTGCCAGCAGTAACGGACTAGCGGGAGCTTACGAGCAGTACTTC.